What follows is one T cell receptor (beta chain) and its context. This sample was taken from a study of blood T cell repertoires in COVID-19. Study background: The analysed material was cDNA or gDNA that came from T cells, B-cell-depleted T cells, or PBMCs.

Original analysis: Amplification from reference gene primers served as the basis for estimated nucleated cell counts. TCRdb's copy holds only in-frame clones and misses some; the assay was immunoSEQ multiplex PCR. The DNA was the basis for D and trimming; V, J and clone size are from that table. The sample lists 200,000 to 250,000 clones; around 85% were seen once. The J segment lost 7 bases and the V segment lost 5 bases, leaving 13 bases of the junction unmatched. The V gene's germline CDR1 is ENHRY and CDR2 SYGVKD. The CDR3 runs to 15 residues. V usage is TRBV10-3 and J usage is TRBJ2-7; 8 positions agree with TRBD2. The sequenced material came from peripheral blood. The receptor's source is a woman aged 25-40 years who had recovered from COVID-19. CDR3 region: CAISPGGERGYEQYF. CDR3 DNA: TGTGCCATCAGTCCGGGGGGGGAGCGGGGATATGAGCAGTACTTC.